What follows are 19 T cell receptor beta chains derived from one specimen sequenced in a study of cytomegalovirus exposure and HLA in healthy donors (dated by TCRdb to 2016 to 2017). The library relied on the immunoSEQ multiplex PCR assay. For the multiplex PCR, a mixture combining 60 forward primers for TCR Vbeta segments and 13 reverse primers for TCR Jbeta segments was used. Not all clones reach the TCRdb copy of this immuneACCESS table, which keeps in-frame sequences only. Checked studies attribute under half of the gap to unresolved V genes and leave the rest unexplained. This sample lists around 150,000 clones; under 75% were detected once. Jointly, the top ten make up around 6.8% of the sample. The sequenced sample was PBMCs. The source of these receptors is a man in his forties in good health and CMV-seropositive.

The chain has TRBV7-2 and TRBJ2-5; 11 bases are a match to TRBD2. CDR1 SGHTA and CDR2 FQGNSA come from the germline V gene. The ends lost 0 bases at V and 1 base at J; junction bases unmatched: 4. The CDR3 is 17 residues long. The CDR3 coding sequence is TGTGCCAGCAGCTTAGCGGTAGCGGGGGGGCCCCAAGAGACCCAGTACTTC. Its protein product is CASSLAVAGGPQETQYF.

V is TRBV27 and J is TRBJ2-7; possible D gene TRBD2, 5 bases. Trimming removed 3 bases from V and 7 bases from J, with 13 bases in between. There are 13 residues in the CDR3. Germline V gives CDR1 MNHEY, CDR2 SMNVEV (reference sequence). The chain's CDR3 is CASSFARAWEQYF. In DNA, the CDR3 is TGTGCCAGCAGTTTTGCGAGGGCCTGGGAGCAGTACTTC.

This sequence joins TRBV7-8 and TRBJ1-1, with TRBD1 matching over 7 bases. Germline-derived CDR1 and CDR2 are SGHVS and FQNEAQ. There are 17 residues in the CDR3. The ends lost 3 bases at V and 4 bases at J; junction bases unmatched: 14. The CDR3 here is CASSFSRQGPVSTEAFF. For the CDR3, the DNA is TGTGCCAGCAGCTTCAGCCGACAGGGACCGGTGAGCACTGAAGCTTTCTTT.

V is TRBV7-2 and J is TRBJ1-4; no clear D gene. V was shortened by 5 bases and J by 4 bases, with 14 bases between the two germline ends. The CDR3 is made up of 15 amino acids. Germline V gene sequence: CDR1 SGHTA, CDR2 FQGNSA. The CDR3 sequence is CASSRVAFFNEKLFF. For the CDR3, the DNA is TGTGCCAGCAGCCGGGTGGCTTTTTTTAATGAAAAACTGTTTTTT.

The chain links TRBV10-3 to TRBJ2-6; 12 positions match TRBD1. Germline-derived CDR1 and CDR2 are ENHRY and SYGVKD. The trim removed 0 bases at V and 4 bases at J, leaving 13 bases unmatched. CDR3 length: 21 residues. This CDR3 is CAISESRGRDRGLSGANVLTF. In DNA form, the CDR3 reads TGTGCCATCAGTGAGTCGAGAGGAAGGGACAGGGGGCTTTCGGGGGCCAACGTCCTGACTTTC.

This chain links TRBV2 with TRBJ1-5; possible D gene TRBD1, 5 bases. The CDR3 runs 15 residues. V was pared by 9 bases and J by 0 bases, with 15 bases between. Germline V gene data show CDR1 as SNHLY and CDR2 as FYNNEI. The CDR3 here is CASAHGGSSNQPQHF. CDR3 nucleotide sequence: TGTGCCAGTGCCCATGGGGGGTCTAGCAATCAGCCCCAGCATTTT.

This clone has more than one count but fewer than ten. The J gene is TRBJ1-5, the V gene TRBV6-6; D is ambiguous. With 6 bases removed from V and 2 bases from J, the gap between germline ends came to 8 bases. This CDR3 region has 13 residues. CDR1 MNHNY and CDR2 SVGAGI come from the germline V gene (reference sequence). The CDR3 loop is CASSAHRNQPQHF. CDR3 sequence (DNA): TGTGCCAGCAGCGCACACCGCAATCAGCCCCAGCATTTT.

V usage is TRBV27 and J usage is TRBJ1-2; TRBD1 agrees at 8 bases. This CDR3 is 14 amino acids long. V shed 5 bases and J 4 bases; nucleotides not matched to a gene: 6. Germline CDR1 and CDR2: MNHEY and SMNVEV (reference sequence). The DNA for the CDR3 is TGTGCCAGCAGTGACGGGACAGGCTTCTATGGCTACACCTTC. This gives the protein CASSDGTGFYGYTF.

In its sample, this clone was seen once. V usage is TRBV7-9 and J usage is TRBJ1-6; D is possibly TRBD1 (5 bases). Germline CDR1 is SEHNR and CDR2 is FQNEAQ (reference sequence). This CDR3 spans 16 amino acids. V lost 1 base and J lost 6, with 13 bases in between. The CDR3 is CASSLGQGTSNSPLHF. CDR3 DNA sequence: TGTGCCAGCAGCTTAGGGCAGGGTACTTCTAATTCACCCCTCCACTTT.

On this clone itself: The junction departs from germline at one end; a sequencing error may be responsible. CDR3 bases: TGTGCCAGCAGTTACCCGGGACTAGCGGGGGGGGAGACCCAGTACTTC. Amino acid sequence: CASSYPGLAGGETQYF. The chain links TRBV10-3 to TRBJ2-5, with 16 bases aligning to TRBD2. CDR1 is ENHRY, CDR2 SYGVKD, per germline. The CDR3 is made up of 16 amino acids.

This clone was counted a single time. The rearrangement links TRBV13 to TRBJ2-3, with D tentatively TRBD2 (6 bases). The V gene lost 0 bases and the J gene lost 6 bases, with 13 bases spanning the gap. CDR3 size: 15 residues. Germline CDR1 PRHDT, CDR2 FYEKMQ (reference sequence). The CDR3 nucleotides read TGTGCCAGCAGCTTAGGGGCGGGGTCAATGGATACGCAGTATTTT. It encodes CASSLGAGSMDTQYF.

V usage is TRBV7-9 and J usage is TRBJ1-5; the match to TRBD1 covers 11 bases. CDR1 is SEHNR and CDR2 is FQNEAQ in the germline V gene (reference sequence). The CDR3 is 16 amino acids. V was clipped by 3 bases and J by 5 bases; unmatched bases: 6. The chain's CDR3 is CASSFRPGQGDQPQHF. DNA for the CDR3: TGTGCCAGCAGCTTTAGGCCGGGACAGGGGGATCAGCCCCAGCATTTT.

The chain combines TRBV27 with TRBJ1-2; 8 bases line up with TRBD1. There are 13 residues in the CDR3. The V gene's germline CDR1 is MNHEY and CDR2 SMNVEV (reference sequence). Losses at the gene ends were 3 bases for V and 4 bases for J; bases not matched to a gene: 1. The chain's CDR3 is CASSLDRAYGYTF. CDR3 bases: TGTGCCAGCAGTTTGGACAGGGCCTATGGCTACACCTTC.

The chain is built from TRBV14 and TRBJ2-7; D perhaps matches TRBD2 (6 bases). This CDR3 has 15 residues. Germline V CDR1 and CDR2: SGHDN, FVKESK. V was pared by 3 bases and J by 2 bases, with 14 bases between. The CDR3 region is CASSQGSGFAYEQYF. The CDR3 DNA reads as TGTGCCAGCAGCCAGGGCAGCGGGTTCGCCTACGAGCAGTACTTC.

The rearrangement joins TRBV4-3 to TRBJ1-1, with D possibly matching TRBD1 (6 bases). This CDR3 has 15 residues. Germline loops: CDR1 LGHNA, CDR2 YSLEER. V was cut by 0 bases and J by 7 bases, with 15 bases left in between. The CDR3 region is CASSQDATGGREAFF. The DNA of the CDR3 is TGCGCCAGCAGCCAAGACGCGACAGGCGGCCGTGAAGCTTTCTTT.

The chain couples TRBV19 to TRBJ1-5; weak D call: TRBD1 (5 bases). Trimming left V 5 bases short and J 2 bases short, with 13 bases between. Germline CDR1 reads LNHDA; CDR2 reads SQIVND (reference sequence). CDR3 size: 15 residues. The CDR3 spells CASSSPGGGNQPQHF. The CDR3 nucleotides read TGTGCCAGTAGTTCCCCAGGAGGGGGCAATCAGCCCCAGCATTTT.

The chain joins TRBV27 to TRBJ1-2, with a possible D match to TRBD1 (5 bases). V lost 4 bases to trimming and J lost 6 bases, with 9 bases between them. Germline assignment: CDR1 MNHEY and CDR2 SMNVEV (reference sequence). The CDR3 is 12 residues long. CDR3 amino acids: CASSSGLDGYTF. CDR3 sequence (DNA): TGTGCCAGCAGTTCAGGGTTGGATGGCTACACCTTC.

This clone came up once. The V call is TRBV4-2, the J call TRBJ1-3, with TRBD1 identical over 9 bases. Trimming removed 0 bases from V and 2 bases from J; junction bases left unmatched: 8. The CDR3 is 18 amino acids. Germline V gene sequence: CDR1 LGHNA, CDR2 YNFKEQ. The CDR3 coding sequence is TGTGCCAGCAGCCAAGAACGCCCGGGACAGGGTCCTGGAAACACCATATATTTT. This encodes CASSQERPGQGPGNTIYF.

This chain connects TRBV6-5 to TRBJ1-1; no reliable D call. The CDR3 runs to 16 residues. Germline lookup yields CDR1 MNHEY and CDR2 SVGAGI. V shed 0 bases and J shed 0 bases, with 11 bases lying between them. The CDR3 DNA is TGTGCCAGCAGTTACTCAGTCGGACTTTTGAACACTGAAGCTTTCTTT. Protein sequence: CASSYSVGLLNTEAFF.